The next 14 T cell receptor beta chains were all read from a single sample in a study of human T cells and chemical hapten exposure. Noted time point: patch test 1, 2 weeks after DPC sensitization. Treatment indicated: therapeutic diphenylcyclopropenone sensitization with weekly scalp DPC. TCRdb reprocessed the RACE reads with MiXCR, giving one entry per CDR3 protein. The profile shows 180,000 or so distinct CDR3 sequences, 20% to 25% of them singletons. Source: whole blood, taken in connection with sensitization to the hapten diphenylcyclopropenone (DPC). These receptors all stem from a woman in her 50s with alopecia areata. Some clones in this sample may be carry-over from other donors' samples.

The chain employs TRBV11-2 and TRBJ2-1; D remains unclear. The germline CDR1 and CDR2 sequences are SGHAT and FQNNGV. V was clipped by 4 bases and J by 6 bases, with 10 bases between them. The CDR3 is 13 residues long. CDR3 in DNA: TGTGCCAGCAGCTCGAATGCACCCAATGAGCAGTTCTTC. Residues: CASSSNAPNEQFF.

This clonotype has just a few counts. The rearrangement links TRBV3-1 to TRBJ2-5; D gene unclear. Germline V CDR1 and CDR2: LGHDT, YNNKEL (reference sequence). CDR3 size: 14 residues. The germline V and J ends were trimmed by 0 bases and 5 bases, with 10 bases remaining between them. The DNA of the CDR3 is TGTGCCAGCAGCCAAGATACCAGGCCGGAGACCCAGTACTTC. This encodes CASSQDTRPETQYF.

The chain uses TRBV12-3 or TRBV12-4 and TRBJ1-1; 9 bases line up with TRBD1. The V segment lost 6 bases and the J segment 6 bases; nucleotides outside the gene matches: 8. This CDR3 comprises 14 residues. CDR3 amino acids: CASRVTGGGSEAFF. The CDR3 coding sequence is TGTGCCAGCAGGGTGACAGGGGGGGGATCTGAAGCTTTCTTT.

This clonotype was observed a few times. The chain recombines TRBV6-2 or TRBV6-3 with TRBJ2-7; 14 nucleotides line up with TRBD2. The CDR3 loop spans 18 amino acids. Trimming took 8 bases from V and 2 from J; bases not matched to a gene: 14. Looked up from germline, CDR1 is MNHEY and CDR2 is SVGEGT. The CDR3 DNA reads as TGTGCCAGCGGCCGTGGTGTGGGGACTAGCGGGAGAACCTACGAGCAGTACTTC. Encoded protein: CASGRGVGTSGRTYEQYF.

This clonotype came up many times. CDR3 amino acids: CASREGTSYNEQFF. The CDR3 DNA reads as TGTGCCAGCAGGGAGGGGACGTCTTACAATGAGCAGTTCTTC. This rearrangement joins TRBV2 to TRBJ2-1; a weak D match, TRBD2 (6 bases). V lost 6 bases and J lost 4, with 13 bases in between. This CDR3 is 14 amino acids long. Germline CDR1 and CDR2: SNHLY and FYNNEI. The whole variable domain, remainder taken from reference TRBV2 and TRBJ2-1, is EPEVTQTPSHQVTQMGQEVILRCVPISNHLYFYWYRQILGQKVEFLVSFYNNEISEKSEIFDDQFSVERPDGSNFTLKIRSTKLEDSAMYFCASREGTSYNEQFFGPGTRLTVL.

The chain uses TRBV27 and TRBJ2-7; D is perhaps TRBD2 (6 bases). There are 14 residues in the CDR3. Trimming removed 6 bases at V and 2 bases at J, with 14 bases between. The germline V gene has CDR1 MNHEY and CDR2 SMNVEV (reference sequence). This CDR3 reads CASSSTSVAYEQYF. The DNA for the CDR3 is TGTGCCAGCAGCTCGACTAGTGTCGCCTACGAGCAGTACTTC.

This clonotype has only a few counts. The chain is built from TRBV20-1 and TRBJ2-1; D possibly corresponds to TRBD2 (7 bases). CDR3 size: 13 residues. The V end was cut by 3 bases, the J end by 2 bases, with 8 bases between. Germline values: CDR1 DFQATT, CDR2 SNEGSKA (reference sequence). The CDR3 DNA reads TGCAGTGCTAGCGGGGGGCCCTACAATGAGCAGTTCTTC. Protein sequence: CSASGGPYNEQFF.

This clonotype appeared a few times. V usage is TRBV20-1 and J usage is TRBJ2-3, with unresolved D. CDR3 length: 12 amino acids. V was cut by 1 base and J by 3 bases, with 5 bases left in between. The germline CDR1 and CDR2 sequences are DFQATT and SNEGSKA (reference sequence). As DNA, the CDR3 is TGCAGTGCTAGAGTTGTGACAGATACGCAGTATTTT. Translation: CSARVVTDTQYF.

The rearrangement links TRBV6-5 to TRBJ2-7, with TRBD2 matching 13 bases. J was trimmed by 2 bases and V by 6 bases; bases with no gene match: 4. Per germline, CDR1 MNHEY and CDR2 SVGAGI. The CDR3 is made up of 15 amino acids. This CDR3 reads CASSGTSGETYEQYF. CDR3 in DNA: TGTGCCAGCAGCGGGACTAGCGGGGAAACCTACGAGCAGTACTTC.

The V and J genes are TRBV7-2 and TRBJ1-1, with D possibly matching TRBD1 (6 bases). CDR3 length: 15 residues. The V end lost 1 base, the J end lost 1 base, and 10 bases lay between the germline ends. Germline V gives CDR1 SGHTA, CDR2 FQGNSA. The CDR3 DNA reads as TGTGCCAGCAGCTTAGTAGGGGGGCCGAACACTGAAGCTTTCTTT. This encodes CASSLVGGPNTEAFF.

This clonotype was found many times. This sequence joins TRBV5-1 and TRBJ2-2; D gene ambiguous. Looked up from germline, CDR1 is SGHRS and CDR2 is YFSETQ. This CDR3 has 13 amino acids. V dropped 0 bases and J dropped 8 bases, with 8 bases sitting between them. The CDR3 loop is CASSLDLRGELFF. The CDR3 nucleotides are TGCGCCAGCAGCTTGGATTTAAGGGGGGAGCTGTTTTTT. Together with reference TRBV5-1 and TRBJ2-2, the CDR3 gives the full variable domain: KAGVTQTPRYLIKTRGQQVTLSCSPISGHRSVSWYQQTPGQGLQFLFEYFSETQRNKGNFPGRFSGRQFSNSRSEMNVSTLELGDSALYLCASSLDLRGELFFGEGSRLTVL.

The rearrangement links TRBV5-1 to TRBJ2-7; 12 positions agree with TRBD2. The CDR3 length is 14 residues. The V and J ends lost 4 bases and 5 bases, in that order; junction bases with no gene match: 4. Germline assignment: CDR1 SGHRS and CDR2 YFSETQ. The CDR3 region has the DNA TGCGCCAGCAGCCCCAGACTAGCGGGAGACGAGCAGTACTTC. It yields the protein CASSPRLAGDEQYF. The whole variable domain, remainder taken from reference TRBV5-1 and TRBJ2-7, is KAGVTQTPRYLIKTRGQQVTLSCSPISGHRSVSWYQQTPGQGLQFLFEYFSETQRNKGNFPGRFSGRQFSNSRSEMNVSTLELGDSALYLCASSPRLAGDEQYFGPGTRLTVT.

There are a few counts of this clonotype. The chain joins TRBV9 to TRBJ1-4; no definite D call. With 4 bases removed from V and 6 bases from J, the gap between germline ends came to 4 bases. The germline gives CDR1 SGDLS, CDR2 YYNGEE. CDR3 length: 11 residues. The CDR3 loop reads CASSRDEKLFF. CDR3 DNA: TGTGCCAGCAGCCGGGATGAAAAACTGTTTTTT.

In this sample, this clonotype turned up a few times. This chain connects TRBV25-1 to TRBJ2-1; maybe TRBD2 (5 bases). In germline, CDR1 is MGHDK, CDR2 SYGVNS. V dropped 5 bases and J dropped 7 bases, with 21 bases sitting between them. The CDR3 runs to 16 residues. Here the CDR3 reads CASSSMKVVERNEQFF. CDR3 nucleotides: TGTGCCAGCAGTTCAATGAAGGTGGTGGAGCGGAATGAGCAGTTCTTC.